This T cell receptor (beta chain) was retrieved from a study of response to subunit inactivated influenza vaccine. This clonotype was counted only a few times. V was shortened by 0 bases and J by 6 bases, with 13 bases between the two germline ends. There are 15 residues in the CDR3. The germline V gene has CDR1 SGHDT and CDR2 YYEEEE. TCRdb re-called the RT-PCR reads through MiXCR, storing one row per CDR3 protein. The sample lists about 480,000 distinct CDR3 sequences; roughly 13% were seen once. The TCR was taken from a man in his forties or fifties who received an inactivated influenza vaccine. V gene TRBV5-6 combines with J gene TRBJ2-1, with D perhaps matching TRBD2 (6 bases). This specimen consisted of PBMCs from blood, obtained roughly 45 days after vaccination. As DNA, the CDR3 is TGTGCCAGCAGCTTGGAACTAGCCCCCTCCAATGAGCAGTTCTTC. Its translation: CASSLELAPSNEQFF. The full variable domain, completed using reference TRBV5-6 and TRBJ2-1, is DAGVTQSPTHLIKTRGQQVTLRCSPKSGHDTVSWYQQALGQGPQFIFQYYEEEERQRGNFPDRFSGHQFPNYSSELNVNALLLGDSALYLCASSLELAPSNEQFFGPGTRLTVL.